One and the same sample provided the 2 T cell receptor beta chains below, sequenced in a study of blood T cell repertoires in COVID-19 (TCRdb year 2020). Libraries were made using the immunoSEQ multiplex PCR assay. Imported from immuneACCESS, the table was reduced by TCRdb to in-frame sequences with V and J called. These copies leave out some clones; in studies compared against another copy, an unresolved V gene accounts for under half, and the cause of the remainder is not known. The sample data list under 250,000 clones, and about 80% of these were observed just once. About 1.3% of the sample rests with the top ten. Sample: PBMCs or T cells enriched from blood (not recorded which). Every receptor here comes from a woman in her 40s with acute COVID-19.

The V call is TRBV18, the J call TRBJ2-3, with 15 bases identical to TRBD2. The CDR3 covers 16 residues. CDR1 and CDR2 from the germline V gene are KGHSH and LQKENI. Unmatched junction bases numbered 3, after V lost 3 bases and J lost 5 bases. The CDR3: CASSPPGLAGGDTQYF. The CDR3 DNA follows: TGTGCCAGCTCACCGCCGGGACTAGCGGGGGGAGATACGCAGTATTTT. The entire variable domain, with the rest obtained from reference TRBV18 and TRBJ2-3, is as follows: NAGVMQNPRHLVRRRGQEARLRCSPMKGHSHVYWYRQLPEEGLKFMVYLQKENIIDESGMPKERFSAEFPKEGPSILRIQQVVRGDSAAYFCASSPPGLAGGDTQYFGPGTRLTVL.

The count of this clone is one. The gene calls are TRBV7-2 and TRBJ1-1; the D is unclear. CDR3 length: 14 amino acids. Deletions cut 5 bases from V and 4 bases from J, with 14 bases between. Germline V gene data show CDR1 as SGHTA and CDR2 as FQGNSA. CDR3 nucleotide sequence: TGTGCCAGCAGCATTTTTCGAACGGGCACTGAAGCTTTCTTT. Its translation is CASSIFRTGTEAFF.